This T cell receptor beta chain was sequenced for a study of circulating and synovial CD4+ cells in juvenile arthritis. Whole-study findings and limits: Vbeta family usage analysis did not detect the pathogenic-like versus bulk difference.

Libraries were prepared by immunoSEQ multiplex PCR; TCRdb keeps only in-frame clonotypes and omits some of them. This sample yields about 33,000 clones, of which nearly 95% are seen a single time; more than 0.15% belongs to the top ten. Of note for this clone: Its antigen is still unknown.

Sequenced input: CD4+ T cells from blood. This TCR was recovered from a human donor with juvenile idiopathic arthritis.

The CDR3 DNA follows: TGCGCCAGCAGCTTGGAAACCCCAGGGTTGGAAAAACTGTTTTTT. Protein sequence: CASSLETPGLEKLFF. This sequence joins TRBV5-1 and TRBJ1-4, with D possibly TRBD1 on 5 matching bases. The CDR3 covers 15 residues. Per the germline V gene, CDR1 is SGHRS and CDR2 is YFSETQ. V lost 0 bases to trimming and J lost 8 bases, with 14 bases between them.